This T cell receptor beta chain was observed in a study of CD8+ T cells in alopecia areata. Trimming stripped 2 bases from V and 0 bases from J, with 6 bases between. The CDR3 loop spans 15 amino acids. Per the germline V gene, CDR1 is NNHNN and CDR2 is SYGAGS (reference sequence). Regarding this clone: Genes and germline come from the mouse. The read halts 3 residues ahead of the CDR3 end, with the missing end drawn from the germline J gene.

Pooled cutaneous lymph node cells were sorted using CD4, CD8alpha, NKG2D, NKG2ACE and other markers. RNA was extracted and reverse transcribed into cDNA as the sequencing template. Only in-frame clones appear in the TCRdb table, and some are missing; sequencing was by immunoSEQ multiplex PCR. Sampling found about 270,000 clones, none seen once. Sequenced input: CD4+ T cells sorted from a lymph node. V usage is TRBV13-2 and J usage is TRBJ1-6, with D unresolved. TRBJ1-6 carries the ORF label, with uncertain function. The clonotype originates from a C3H/HeJ mouse with alopecia areata. The strain's MHC haplotype is H2-k. CDR3 residues: CASGEPDSYNSPLYF. The CDR3 bases that were read are TGTGCCAGCGGTGAACCAGATTCCTATAATTCGCCC.